This is a list of T cell receptor beta chains from one sample in a study of shared clonotypes between healthy human individuals. Assay: immunoSEQ multiplex PCR; the TCRdb copy retains only in-frame clones and omits some. The sample comprises millions of clones, 93% of which are singletons, and about 1.8% rests with the top ten. The material sequenced was naive CD8+ T cells from PBMCs. Source of these receptors: a man aged 18 to 29 in good health. Some clones in this sample may be carry-over from other donors' samples. Both conserved end residues are part of each CDR3. D genes are given only for firm matches. Not all rows give a size; the values are once, few, many and, for expanded clones, a class.

v_gene	j_gene	abundance	len	d_gene	CDR3nt	CDR3aa
TRBV7-8	TRBJ2-1	-	20	TRBD2	TGTGCCAGCAGCTTTTTTTTCCTAGCGGAAAATTCCCCTACCGGGGGTGAGCAGTTCTTC	CASSFFFLAENSPTGGEQFF
TRBV6-5	TRBJ2-1	-	12	-	TGTGCCAGCGGAATAGCGGCGTGGGAGCAGTTCTTC	CASGIAAWEQFF
TRBV6-1	TRBJ1-5	once	17	-	TGTGCCAGCAGTGACCAAGCTGGGGACACCCTTAATCAGCCCCAGCATTTT	CASSDQAGDTLNQPQHF
TRBV19	TRBJ1-3	-	15	-	TGTGCCAGTAGTACTTATACCAGCCGAGGAAACACCATATATTTT	CASSTYTSRGNTIYF
TRBV4-1	TRBJ2-7	-	15	-	TGCGCCAGCAGCCAAGCCCCCATGAGGTCCTACGAGCAGTACTTC	CASSQAPMRSYEQYF
TRBV28	TRBJ2-5	-	17	TRBD2	TGTGCCAGCAGTTTATCCCGGCCAGCGGGGAACCAAGAGACCCAGTACTTC	CASSLSRPAGNQETQYF
TRBV4-3	TRBJ2-7	-	16	-	TGCGCCAGCAGCCAAGAGGGGTCGGCTAGCTCCTACGAGCAGTACTTC	CASSQEGSASSYEQYF
TRBV27	TRBJ2-7	-	14	-	TGTGCCAGCAGTTTGGGGAGGGGGACCTACGAGCAGTACTTC	CASSLGRGTYEQYF
TRBV7-9	TRBJ2-1	once	14	-	TGTGCCAGCAGCTCCTCAGAGGGGGGCCGTGAGCAGTTCTTC	CASSSSEGGREQFF
TRBV2	TRBJ2-7	-	16	TRBD1	TGTGCCAGCAGTGACCCCATGCAGGGGGCTGACGACGAGCAGTACTTC	CASSDPMQGADDEQYF
TRBV5-1	TRBJ1-1	-	15	-	TGCGCCAGCAGCTTGGTGGCAAAGCCCGGCACTGAAGCTTTCTTT	CASSLVAKPGTEAFF
TRBV5-5	TRBJ1-2	-	14	-	TGTGCCAGCAGCTTGGACAGGGCCAACTATGGCTACACCTTC	CASSLDRANYGYTF
TRBV28	TRBJ1-2	-	15	-	TGTGCCAGCAGTTTCCCTCCCGCGACTAACTATGGCTACACCTTC	CASSFPPATNYGYTF
TRBV7-9	TRBJ1-1	-	13	-	TGTGCCAGCAGCTACGGGAGTTCCACTGAAGCTTTCTTT	CASSYGSSTEAFF
TRBV4-2	TRBJ2-7	once	15	-	TGTGCCAGCAGCCAAGCCGGCAGGGCCCCCGACGAGCAGTACTTC	CASSQAGRAPDEQYF
TRBV28	TRBJ2-7	-	14	-	TGTGCCAGCAGTTTATTCAACTATGCCTACGAGCAGTACTTC	CASSLFNYAYEQYF
TRBV4-1	TRBJ2-7	-	16	TRBD1	TGCGCCAGCAGCCAAGAGGGAACAGGGGGCGCCTACGAGCAGTACTTC	CASSQEGTGGAYEQYF
TRBV27	TRBJ2-5	-	16	TRBD1	TGTGCCAGCAGCCCCGGGGCGGGGACAGGGAAAGAGACCCAGTACTTC	CASSPGAGTGKETQYF
TRBV19	TRBJ1-1	-	15	-	TGTGCCAGTAGTATAGATCGGGCGTTCAACACTGAAGCTTTCTTT	CASSIDRAFNTEAFF
TRBV7-5	TRBJ2-7	-	13	-	TGTGCCAGAACCCTCCGGGAACCGTACGAGCAGTACTTC	CARTLREPYEQYF
TRBV7-2	TRBJ2-1	-	15	TRBD1	TGTGCCAGCAGCTTAGAGGGACAGGGGTGGGATGAGCAGTTCTTC	CASSLEGQGWDEQFF
TRBV2	TRBJ2-2	-	17	TRBD2	TGTGCCAGCACTCAACGGCTAGCGGGAGGGCGGGACGGGGAGCTGTTTTTT	CASTQRLAGGRDGELFF
TRBV13	TRBJ2-6	-	13	-	TGTGCCAGCAGGAGGGCTGGGGCCAACGTCCTGACTTTC	CASRRAGANVLTF
TRBV28	TRBJ2-5	-	19	TRBD2	TGTGCCAGCAGTTTAATTGCGGGACTAGCGGGAGGGAAGCAAGAGACCCAGTACTTC	CASSLIAGLAGGKQETQYF
TRBV7-8	TRBJ2-7	-	15	-	TGTGCCAGCAGCTTACGACCACGGCCGTACTACGAGCAGTACTTC	CASSLRPRPYYEQYF
TRBV6-5	TRBJ2-1	-	16	-	TGTGCCAGCAGTTACTCCAGGGGGGCTACCTACAATGAGCAGTTCTTC	CASSYSRGATYNEQFF
TRBV5-6	TRBJ1-5	-	15	-	TGTGCCAGCAGCTTGTTGCGTCAGTACGATCAGCCCCAGCATTTT	CASSLLRQYDQPQHF
TRBV27	TRBJ2-3	-	14	-	TGTGCCAGCAGTTTATCTACTAGCACAGATACGCAGTATTTT	CASSLSTSTDTQYF
TRBV9	TRBJ2-7	-	14	-	TGTGCCAGCAGCCGGGGGGCCGACTCCTACGAGCAGTACTTC	CASSRGADSYEQYF
TRBV7-9	TRBJ2-5	-	13	-	TGTGCCAGCAGCCCTGAGAACCAAGAGACCCAGTACTTC	CASSPENQETQYF
TRBV7-9	TRBJ2-7	-	15	-	TGTGCCAGCAGCTTTATGAGGGGGGGTACCTACGAGCAGTACTTC	CASSFMRGGTYEQYF
TRBV5-6	TRBJ2-3	-	16	TRBD2	TGTGCCAGCAGCTTGGGGGCGGGAGGGCCAGGAGATACGCAGTATTTT	CASSLGAGGPGDTQYF
TRBV7-3	TRBJ2-1	-	13	TRBD1	TGTGCCAGCAGCTCCACAACAGGGGCTGAGCAGTTCTTC	CASSSTTGAEQFF
TRBV28	TRBJ2-7	-	14	TRBD2	TGTGCCAGCCGTCTAGCGGGAGGGGCTCTAGAGCAGTACTTC	CASRLAGGALEQYF
TRBV27	TRBJ2-7	-	13	-	TGTGCCAGCAGTTCCGGACTCTCCTACGAGCAGTACTTC	CASSSGLSYEQYF
TRBV6-5	TRBJ2-7	-	14	TRBD2	TGTGCCACCAAGGGACTAGCGGGGTCATACGAGCAGTACTTC	CATKGLAGSYEQYF
TRBV11-2	TRBJ2-1	-	16	TRBD2	TGTGCCAGCAGCCCAGGGCCAGCGGGACTCCACAATGAGCAGTTCTTC	CASSPGPAGLHNEQFF
TRBV9	TRBJ2-7	once	14	TRBD1	TGTGCCACCCCTGGGGCCAGGGGGTTCGAAGAGCAGTACTTC	CATPGARGFEEQYF
TRBV28	TRBJ2-7	-	16	-	TGTGCCAGCAGGCCCGGTCCGGCCCAATCCTCCTACGAGCAGTACTTC	CASRPGPAQSSYEQYF
TRBV29-1	TRBJ1-1	few	11	-	TGCAGCGCTGAAGGGACACAAGGAGCTTTCTTT	CSAEGTQGAFF
TRBV6-6	TRBJ2-7	-	16	TRBD1	TGTGCCAGCAGTTACTCGAAGCGACAGGGGGATGACGAGCAGTACTTC	CASSYSKRQGDDEQYF